The 17 T cell receptor beta chains in this list originate from one sample, sequenced in a study of blood T cell repertoires in COVID-19. Generated by immunoSEQ multiplex PCR, the TCRdb table keeps only in-frame clones and is missing some. The sample includes more than 200,000 clones, 87% of them seen just once. The specimen sequenced was PBMCs or T cells enriched from blood (not recorded which). These receptors were taken from a man aged 25 to 40 who had recovered from COVID-19.

The gene calls are TRBV7-9 and TRBJ2-7; 10 bases line up with TRBD2. CDR1 is SEHNR and CDR2 is FQNEAQ in the germline V gene (reference sequence). V lost 1 base and J lost 0; bases outside the gene matches: 3. The CDR3 is made up of 16 amino acids. The CDR3 reads CASSLGTSGVSYEQYF. DNA for the CDR3: TGTGCCAGCAGCTTAGGCACTAGCGGGGTCTCCTACGAGCAGTACTTC. The whole variable domain, remainder taken from reference TRBV7-9 and TRBJ2-7, is DTGVSQNPRHKITKRGQNVTFRCDPISEHNRLYWYRQTLGQGPEFLTYFQNEAQLEKSRLLSDRFSAERPKGSFSTLEIQRTEQGDSAMYLCASSLGTSGVSYEQYFGPGTRLTVT.

The V gene is TRBV5-1, the J gene TRBJ2-6, with D perhaps matching TRBD1 (5 bases). This CDR3 comprises 15 residues. With 2 bases removed from V and 1 base from J, the gap between germline ends came to 7 bases. CDR1 and CDR2 from the germline V gene are SGHRS and YFSETQ. The CDR3 region has the DNA TGCGCCAGCAGCTTTGCAGGGTCTGGGGCCAACGTCCTGACTTTC. Protein product: CASSFAGSGANVLTF.

The chain couples TRBV4-3 to TRBJ2-7; D is undetermined. Germline values: CDR1 LGHNA, CDR2 YSLEER. V was clipped by 0 bases and J by 7 bases, with 10 bases between them. The CDR3 sequence is 13 residues long. As DNA, the CDR3 is TGCGCCAGCAGCCAAGAGTCAGGAAGTGAGCAGTACTTC. Encoded protein: CASSQESGSEQYF.

The gene calls are TRBV7-9 and TRBJ2-3; D might be TRBD2 (6 bases). V was pared by 3 bases and J by 1 base, with 11 bases between. The CDR3 totals 15 residues. Germline V gene lookup returns CDR1 SEHNR and CDR2 FQNEAQ (reference sequence). DNA for the CDR3: TGTGCCAGCAGCTTGCGGGACCTCCGCACAGATACGCAGTATTTT. It codes for CASSLRDLRTDTQYF.

This rearrangement joins TRBV27 to TRBJ1-2; D gene ambiguous. Germline V gene sequence: CDR1 MNHEY, CDR2 SMNVEV (reference sequence). This CDR3 is 12 amino acids long. Trimming took off 6 bases at V and 4 bases at J, with 9 bases between the two ends. The CDR3 spells CASRLGAYGYTF. The CDR3 DNA reads as TGTGCCAGCAGGTTAGGAGCCTATGGCTACACCTTC.

The rearrangement joins TRBV4-2 to TRBJ2-1; the match to TRBD2 covers 11 bases. Germline trimming cut 4 bases from V and 1 base from J; bases unmatched to any gene: 12. The CDR3 spans 19 residues. Germline CDR1 is LGHNA and CDR2 is YNFKEQ. CDR3 DNA: TGTGCCAGCAGCCCCATCCTAGCGGGGGGTCCTGAGTCCTACAATGAGCAGTTCTTC. Translated: CASSPILAGGPESYNEQFF.

V usage is TRBV28 and J usage is TRBJ1-2; 9 bases align to TRBD1. CDR3 length: 16 residues. V gave up 4 bases and J gave up 5 bases; unmatched junction bases: 11. Looked up from germline, CDR1 is MDHEN and CDR2 is SYDVKM. CDR3 in DNA: TGTGCCAGCAGTTCACAGGGGGCGCTTGCCCCATATGGCTACACCTTC. Translated, it gives CASSSQGALAPYGYTF.

The V and J genes are TRBV2 and TRBJ2-3, with 9 positions matching TRBD2. Per germline, CDR1 SNHLY and CDR2 FYNNEI. V was pared by 2 bases and J by 2 bases, with 11 bases of the junction left unmatched. This CDR3 has 18 residues. The CDR3 coding sequence is TGTGCCAGCAGTGAACGATCAGGACTAGCGTCGAACACAGATACGCAGTATTTT. Its protein product is CASSERSGLASNTDTQYF.

Written as DNA, the CDR3 is TGTGCCAGCAGCGCTAGACCCCCTAGCGGGTTGAACACCGGGGAGCTGTTTTTT. This gives the protein CASSARPPSGLNTGELFF. The rearrangement links TRBV5-4 to TRBJ2-2, with 8 bases matching TRBD2. Losses at the gene ends were 4 bases for V and 1 base for J; bases not matched to a gene: 12. The germline V gene encodes CDR1 SGHNT and CDR2 YYREEE (reference sequence). The CDR3 contains 18 residues. Filled out from reference TRBV5-4 and TRBJ2-2, the complete variable domain reads ETGVTQSPTHLIKTRGQQVTLRCSSQSGHNTVSWYQQALGQGPQFIFQYYREEENGRGNFPPRFSGLQFPNYSSELNVNALELDDSALYLCASSARPPSGLNTGELFFGEGSRLTVL.

This sequence joins TRBV11-2 and TRBJ2-1; 7 bases line up with TRBD1. The CDR3 extends over 15 amino acids. V lost 5 bases to trimming and J lost 8 bases; unmatched junction nucleotides: 12. Germline-derived CDR1 and CDR2 are SGHAT and FQNNGV. The DNA of the CDR3 is TGTGCCAGCAGCCACCATTCGACAGGGACGCATGAGCAGTTCTTC. As protein: CASSHHSTGTHEQFF.

This chain uses TRBV4-2 with TRBJ2-7, with 9 bases lining up with TRBD2. CDR3 length: 16 amino acids. The junction had 10 bases not matched to a gene; V was cut back by 0 bases and J by 7 bases. Looked up from germline, CDR1 is LGHNA and CDR2 is YNFKEQ. The CDR3 spells CASSQDLAGGLGEQYF. The CDR3 DNA sequence: TGTGCCAGCAGCCAAGATCTCGCGGGGGGGCTGGGTGAGCAGTACTTC.

The CDR3 coding sequence is TGCGCCAGCAGCTCCCAAGCCACAGGGGGGAACACCGGGGAGCTGTTTTTT. Translation gives CASSSQATGGNTGELFF. V and J are TRBV5-1 and TRBJ2-2; 8 nucleotides agree with TRBD1. CDR1 and CDR2 (germline): SGHRS, YFSETQ. The CDR3 runs 17 residues. J lost 1 base, V lost 3 bases, and 8 bases had no gene match. Together with reference TRBV5-1 and TRBJ2-2, the CDR3 gives the full variable domain: KAGVTQTPRYLIKTRGQQVTLSCSPISGHRSVSWYQQTPGQGLQFLFEYFSETQRNKGNFPGRFSGRQFSNSRSEMNVSTLELGDSALYLCASSSQATGGNTGELFFGEGSRLTVL.

This sequence joins TRBV6-2 or TRBV6-3 and TRBJ1-3; D is unresolved. Trimming pared 4 bases from V and 0 bases from J, leaving 10 bases between. The CDR3 runs 15 residues. Germline-derived CDR1 and CDR2 are MNHEY and SVGEGT. The CDR3 here is CASSSSASSGNTIYF. The DNA of the CDR3 is TGTGCCAGCAGTTCTAGCGCAAGCTCTGGAAACACCATATATTTT.

The chain employs TRBV19 and TRBJ2-3, with a weak D call TRBD1 (6 bases). CDR3 size: 16 residues. V was trimmed by 9 bases and J by 3 bases, leaving 22 bases between them. Looked up from germline, CDR1 is LNHDA and CDR2 is SQIVND (reference sequence). The CDR3 nucleotides read TGTGCCAGCCGCCAGGGGCGAGGGCGCTTAACAGATACGCAGTATTTT. This translates into CASRQGRGRLTDTQYF.

This rearrangement joins TRBV9 to TRBJ2-1; TRBD2 might be the D (5 bases). V shed 4 bases and J shed 0 bases, with 14 bases lying between them. The CDR3 has 16 residues. Looked up from germline, CDR1 is SGDLS and CDR2 is YYNGEE. DNA for the CDR3: TGTGCCAGCAGCCCCCAGCGGACCAGCTCCTACAATGAGCAGTTCTTC. Amino acid sequence: CASSPQRTSSYNEQFF.

The V call is TRBV7-2, the J call TRBJ2-5; D may be TRBD2 (6 bases). Trimming shortened V by 6 bases and J by 9 bases, and 11 bases separated the two germline ends. The germline V gene has CDR1 SGHTA and CDR2 FQGNSA. The CDR3 is 11 amino acids. CDR3 DNA: TGTGCCAGCAGTCCCCGCGGGGCCCAGTACTTC. It encodes CASSPRGAQYF.

The rearrangement joins TRBV5-4 to TRBJ1-2, with D unclear. V was clipped by 0 bases and J by 5 bases, with 8 bases between them. Germline CDR1 SGHNT, CDR2 YYREEE (reference sequence). The CDR3 runs 13 residues. The CDR3 spells CASSLEGGYGYTF. The CDR3 DNA is TGTGCCAGCAGCTTGGAGGGAGGGTATGGCTACACCTTC.